This TCR beta chain was captured in a study of neurological immune-mediated disorders. Indicated time point: longitudinal time-point 3. TCRdb processed the 5' RACE reads anew with MiXCR; each CDR3 protein has one entry. The sample lists approximately 80,000 distinct CDR3 sequences; about 4.5% were seen once. This clonotype was seen many times. This receptor was obtained from a woman aged 55-75 years with multiple sclerosis. Input material: PBMCs.

Here the CDR3 reads CASSEVWQKNTEAFF. CDR3 in DNA: TGTGCCAGCAGTGAAGTGTGGCAAAAGAACACTGAAGCTTTCTTT. The gene calls are TRBV2 and TRBJ1-1; D gene unclear. The V gene's germline CDR1 is SNHLY and CDR2 FYNNEI. Trimming stripped 1 base from V and 1 base from J, with 10 bases between. This CDR3 region has 15 residues.